This T cell receptor (beta chain) is from a study of identifying expanded T cells in peripheral blood. Produced via immunoSEQ multiplex PCR; TCRdb's table is partial and in-frame only. The data show about 81,000 clones, with 84% seen just once and around a fifth held by the top ten. CDR1 and CDR2 from the germline V gene are LGHNA and YSLEER. The CDR3 has 16 residues. The junction had 7 bases not matched to a gene; V was cut back by 5 bases and J by 3 bases. The sequencing sample was made of blood. The chain is built from TRBV4-3 and TRBJ2-2; 9 bases are a match to TRBD2. This sequence was found in a person between 18 and 75 years old in good health. The CDR3 here is CASSAGTSTYTGELFF. CDR3 DNA: TGCGCCAGCAGCGCCGGGACTAGCACCTACACCGGGGAGCTGTTTTTT.